These T cell receptor beta chains were read from a single sample in a study of blood T cell repertoires in COVID-19. Profiled with immunoSEQ multiplex PCR; TCRdb holds only in-frame clones, not every one. The profile shows roughly 520,000 clones, around nine tenths of them singletons. The sequenced material came from PBMCs or T cells enriched from blood (not recorded which). The receptors shown here come from a middle-aged woman who had recovered from COVID-19. Both conserved end residues are part of each CDR3. The order of the fields is clone size, D gene, J gene, V gene, CDR3 DNA, CDR3 protein. A D gene is named only where the DNA matches it firmly. Only part of the rows carry a size: once, few, many, or a class if the clone is expanded.

abundance: -; d_gene: -; j_gene: TRBJ1-2; v_gene: TRBV11-2; CDR3nt: TGTGCCAGCAGCTTAGACGGGGTCGGCTACACCTTC; CDR3aa: CASSLDGVGYTF
abundance: -; d_gene: -; j_gene: TRBJ1-6; v_gene: TRBV11-3; CDR3nt: TGTGCCAGCAGCTTTCGGCGGGATTCACCCCTCCACTTT; CDR3aa: CASSFRRDSPLHF
abundance: -; d_gene: TRBD2; j_gene: TRBJ2-1; v_gene: TRBV7-2; CDR3nt: TGTGCCAGCAGCTTCGCGGGAGGGCCTGGTGAGCAGTTCTTC; CDR3aa: CASSFAGGPGEQFF
abundance: -; d_gene: TRBD1; j_gene: TRBJ1-4; v_gene: TRBV7-9; CDR3nt: TGTGCCAGCAGCACGAGGACAGGGTGGGATGAAAAACTGTTTTTT; CDR3aa: CASSTRTGWDEKLFF
abundance: -; d_gene: -; j_gene: TRBJ2-2; v_gene: TRBV28; CDR3nt: TGTGCCAGCAGTTTTTCGGTGACGGGGTCAGCCGCCGGGGAGCTGTTTTTT; CDR3aa: CASSFSVTGSAAGELFF
abundance: -; d_gene: TRBD2; j_gene: TRBJ2-7; v_gene: TRBV19; CDR3nt: TGTGCCAGTAGTCCCTTGGGTTTAGGGCGGGGGACGGGGTCCGAGCAGTACTTC; CDR3aa: CASSPLGLGRGTGSEQYF
abundance: -; d_gene: -; j_gene: TRBJ2-7; v_gene: TRBV11-2; CDR3nt: TGTGCCAGCAGCTCCGGACTTCTATACGAGCAGTACTTC; CDR3aa: CASSSGLLYEQYF
abundance: -; d_gene: -; j_gene: TRBJ1-2; v_gene: TRBV11-2; CDR3nt: TGTGCCAGCAGCTTATTGCGCCAGAGGGGGTATGGCTACACCTTC; CDR3aa: CASSLLRQRGYGYTF
abundance: -; d_gene: TRBD1; j_gene: TRBJ1-1; v_gene: TRBV5-5; CDR3nt: TGTGCCAGCAGCATACTGACAGGGCCGGGTACTGAAGCTTTCTTT; CDR3aa: CASSILTGPGTEAFF
abundance: few; d_gene: -; j_gene: TRBJ1-2; v_gene: TRBV7-9; CDR3nt: TGTGCCAGCAGCCCAGGGGACTATGGCTACACCTTC; CDR3aa: CASSPGDYGYTF
abundance: -; d_gene: TRBD2; j_gene: TRBJ2-1; v_gene: TRBV27; CDR3nt: TGTGCCAGCAGTCGAACTAGCGGGAGGGGCAATGAGCAGTTCTTC; CDR3aa: CASSRTSGRGNEQFF
abundance: -; d_gene: -; j_gene: TRBJ2-1; v_gene: TRBV21-1; CDR3nt: TGTGCCAGCAGCAAAGAGGGGGCCTTAGCGGGGAATGAGCAGTTCTTC; CDR3aa: CASSKEGALAGNEQFF
abundance: -; d_gene: -; j_gene: TRBJ2-5; v_gene: TRBV21-1; CDR3nt: TGTGCCAGCAACCACAGACAGTTTCAAGAGACCCAGTACTTC; CDR3aa: CASNHRQFQETQYF
abundance: -; d_gene: -; j_gene: TRBJ2-2; v_gene: TRBV7-9; CDR3nt: TGTGCCAGCAGACCCCGGGACAAGAACACCGGGGAGCTGTTTTTT; CDR3aa: CASRPRDKNTGELFF
abundance: -; d_gene: -; j_gene: TRBJ1-3; v_gene: TRBV10-3; CDR3nt: TGTGCCATCAGTCTAACATCAGGCCTATCTGGAAACACCATATATTTT; CDR3aa: CAISLTSGLSGNTIYF
abundance: -; d_gene: -; j_gene: TRBJ2-2; v_gene: TRBV6-5; CDR3nt: TGTGCCAGCAGTTACGGATCCGGGACCGGGGAGCTGTTTTTT; CDR3aa: CASSYGSGTGELFF
abundance: -; d_gene: TRBD1; j_gene: TRBJ2-2; v_gene: TRBV4-1; CDR3nt: TGCGCCAGCAGCCAAGGGACAGGGGCCGGGGAGCTGTTTTTT; CDR3aa: CASSQGTGAGELFF
abundance: -; d_gene: -; j_gene: TRBJ2-1; v_gene: TRBV13; CDR3nt: TGTGCCAGCAGCTTAGGGAGGGAGTTTGTCAATGAGCAGTTCTTC; CDR3aa: CASSLGREFVNEQFF
abundance: once; d_gene: TRBD2; j_gene: TRBJ2-3; v_gene: TRBV27; CDR3nt: TGTGCCAGCAGTTTAGATCTAGCGGCCAGCACAGATACGCAGTATTTT; CDR3aa: CASSLDLAASTDTQYF
abundance: -; d_gene: TRBD2; j_gene: TRBJ2-1; v_gene: TRBV6-4; CDR3nt: TGTGCCAGCAGCCTAGAAGCGGGAGTCGATGAGCAGTTCTTC; CDR3aa: CASSLEAGVDEQFF
abundance: -; d_gene: -; j_gene: TRBJ2-1; v_gene: TRBV29-1; CDR3nt: TGCAGCGTTGCTCCGAACATCGGATTCGGGACTCACAACAATGAGCAGTTCTTC; CDR3aa: CSVAPNIGFGTHNNEQFF
abundance: -; d_gene: -; j_gene: TRBJ2-7; v_gene: TRBV7-8; CDR3nt: TGTGCCAGCAGCCCCTCTCTTAGTGCCTACGAGCAGTACTTC; CDR3aa: CASSPSLSAYEQYF
abundance: many; d_gene: TRBD2; j_gene: TRBJ2-2; v_gene: TRBV25-1; CDR3nt: TGTGCCAGCAGTGAATGGGCTAGCGGTACCGGGGAGCTGTTTTTT; CDR3aa: CASSEWASGTGELFF
abundance: once; d_gene: -; j_gene: TRBJ1-2; v_gene: TRBV24-1; CDR3nt: TGTGCCACCAGTTCGGAACAGGTTTCCTATGGCTACACCTTC; CDR3aa: CATSSEQVSYGYTF
abundance: -; d_gene: -; j_gene: TRBJ1-4; v_gene: TRBV5-4; CDR3nt: TGTGCCAGCAGCTTAGACGGGAGTAGTGAAAAACTGTTTTTT; CDR3aa: CASSLDGSSEKLFF
abundance: once; d_gene: -; j_gene: TRBJ2-7; v_gene: TRBV29-1; CDR3nt: TGCAGCGTGACTGGGGGGACAGTGACCTACGAGCAGTACTTC; CDR3aa: CSVTGGTVTYEQYF
abundance: -; d_gene: TRBD2; j_gene: TRBJ2-4; v_gene: TRBV13; CDR3nt: TGTGCCAGCAGCTTAGGCTTGGGGACTAGCGGAGCCAAAAACATTCAGTACTTC; CDR3aa: CASSLGLGTSGAKNIQYF
abundance: -; d_gene: -; j_gene: TRBJ1-5; v_gene: TRBV7-2; CDR3nt: TGTGCCAGCAGCTTAGGTTCAGGCAATCAGCCCCAGCATTTT; CDR3aa: CASSLGSGNQPQHF
abundance: once; d_gene: -; j_gene: TRBJ1-5; v_gene: TRBV19; CDR3nt: TGTGCCAGTAATCAGGGCCAGCCCCAGCATTTT; CDR3aa: CASNQGQPQHF
abundance: -; d_gene: TRBD1; j_gene: TRBJ2-3; v_gene: TRBV18; CDR3nt: TGTGCCAGCTCACCTTGGACAGGGGGCACAGATACGCAGTATTTT; CDR3aa: CASSPWTGGTDTQYF
abundance: -; d_gene: TRBD1; j_gene: TRBJ1-1; v_gene: TRBV19; CDR3nt: TGTGCCAGTAGTCGGACAGGGGTGAACACTGAAGCTTTCTTT; CDR3aa: CASSRTGVNTEAFF
abundance: -; d_gene: -; j_gene: TRBJ2-2; v_gene: TRBV25-1; CDR3nt: TGTGCCAGCAGTATACAGGGTCAGGCCGGGGAGCTGTTTTTT; CDR3aa: CASSIQGQAGELFF
abundance: -; d_gene: -; j_gene: TRBJ1-2; v_gene: TRBV5-1; CDR3nt: TGCGCCAGCAGCTTAACGCCCAGGGAGGACTATGGCTACACCTTC; CDR3aa: CASSLTPREDYGYTF
abundance: -; d_gene: -; j_gene: TRBJ2-5; v_gene: TRBV19; CDR3nt: TGTGCCAGTAGTCCCATGGGGGGAGAGACCCAGTACTTC; CDR3aa: CASSPMGGETQYF
abundance: -; d_gene: -; j_gene: TRBJ2-2; v_gene: TRBV5-1; CDR3nt: TGCGCCAGCAGCTTTCAGGGACTTCGATACACCGGGGAGCTGTTTTTT; CDR3aa: CASSFQGLRYTGELFF
abundance: few; d_gene: -; j_gene: TRBJ1-1; v_gene: TRBV29-1; CDR3nt: TGCAGCGTTGAGGCCCAGGGGAACACTGAAGCTTTCTTT; CDR3aa: CSVEAQGNTEAFF
abundance: -; d_gene: -; j_gene: TRBJ1-4; v_gene: TRBV12-3/TRBV12-4; CDR3nt: TGTGCCAGCAGTCCACGGGGGGCGGAAAAACTGTTTTTT; CDR3aa: CASSPRGAEKLFF
abundance: -; d_gene: TRBD2; j_gene: TRBJ2-3; v_gene: TRBV3-1/TRBV3-2; CDR3nt: TGTGCCAGCAGTCCCCCCCCGGGAGGGGGGCCAGATACGCAGTATTTT; CDR3aa: CASSPPPGGGPDTQYF
abundance: -; d_gene: -; j_gene: TRBJ2-4; v_gene: TRBV12-3/TRBV12-4; CDR3nt: TGTGCCAGCAGTTTATCTATGAACATTCAGTACTTC; CDR3aa: CASSLSMNIQYF
abundance: -; d_gene: -; j_gene: TRBJ2-7; v_gene: TRBV4-3; CDR3nt: TGCGCCAGCAGCCAAGAGAGGGCGGGGTGGTACGAGCAGTACTTC; CDR3aa: CASSQERAGWYEQYF
abundance: -; d_gene: -; j_gene: TRBJ1-3; v_gene: TRBV9; CDR3nt: TGTGCCAGCAGCCCCGCGGGGGCAGGGTTTACTGGAAACACCATATATTTT; CDR3aa: CASSPAGAGFTGNTIYF
abundance: -; d_gene: TRBD1; j_gene: TRBJ1-2; v_gene: TRBV29-1; CDR3nt: TGCAGCGTTGGACAGGGCGGCTACACCTTC; CDR3aa: CSVGQGGYTF
abundance: -; d_gene: -; j_gene: TRBJ2-2; v_gene: TRBV18; CDR3nt: TGTGCCAGCTCACGATCGCAGGGGCCCGCGAACACCGGGGAGCTGTTTTTT; CDR3aa: CASSRSQGPANTGELFF
abundance: few; d_gene: TRBD1; j_gene: TRBJ1-6; v_gene: TRBV30; CDR3nt: TGTGCCTGGACCCCGACAGGGATGGATTCACCCCTCCACTTT; CDR3aa: CAWTPTGMDSPLHF
abundance: -; d_gene: -; j_gene: TRBJ1-2; v_gene: TRBV12-3/TRBV12-4; CDR3nt: TGTGCCAGCAGCCCTGGAGGGGCTTATGGCTACACCTTC; CDR3aa: CASSPGGAYGYTF
abundance: -; d_gene: TRBD1; j_gene: TRBJ2-5; v_gene: TRBV5-1; CDR3nt: TGCGCCAGCAGCTTGGGGACAGGGGGGGAGACCCAGTACTTC; CDR3aa: CASSLGTGGETQYF
abundance: once; d_gene: -; j_gene: TRBJ2-1; v_gene: TRBV7-2; CDR3nt: TGTGCCAGCAGCTTACCACACTACAATGAGCAGTTCTTC; CDR3aa: CASSLPHYNEQFF
abundance: -; d_gene: TRBD2; j_gene: TRBJ2-1; v_gene: TRBV6-2/TRBV6-3; CDR3nt: TGTGCCAGCAGTTACGGGCTAGCGGGACAACGATCCTACAATGAGCAGTTCTTC; CDR3aa: CASSYGLAGQRSYNEQFF
abundance: many; d_gene: -; j_gene: TRBJ2-1; v_gene: TRBV6-1; CDR3nt: TGTGCCAGCAGTGAAGTAGAAGGGCAGGGAAACAATGAGCAGTTCTTC; CDR3aa: CASSEVEGQGNNEQFF
abundance: -; d_gene: -; j_gene: TRBJ1-4; v_gene: TRBV4-2; CDR3nt: TGTGCCAGCAGCCAAGCGGGGGGGGTAAGGACTAATGAAAAACTGTTTTTT; CDR3aa: CASSQAGGVRTNEKLFF
abundance: -; d_gene: TRBD2; j_gene: TRBJ2-1; v_gene: TRBV4-2; CDR3nt: TGTGCCAGCAGCCAAGCCCTAGGACTAGGAATTCACAATGAGCAGTTCTTC; CDR3aa: CASSQALGLGIHNEQFF
abundance: -; d_gene: -; j_gene: TRBJ1-5; v_gene: TRBV10-2; CDR3nt: TGCGCCAGCAGGTCTGACCGACACCGAGATCAGCCCCAGCATTTT; CDR3aa: CASRSDRHRDQPQHF
abundance: -; d_gene: TRBD1; j_gene: TRBJ1-1; v_gene: TRBV24-1; CDR3nt: TGTGCCACCCAGGGGGACCAATACTCTGAAGCTTTCTTT; CDR3aa: CATQGDQYSEAFF
abundance: once; d_gene: TRBD1; j_gene: TRBJ2-3; v_gene: TRBV11-2; CDR3nt: TGTGCCAGCAGCTTAGCCGGGACAGTCCTAAGGGGTAGCACAGATACGCAGTATTTT; CDR3aa: CASSLAGTVLRGSTDTQYF
abundance: -; d_gene: -; j_gene: TRBJ1-2; v_gene: TRBV28; CDR3nt: TGTGCCAGCAAGTTTACCCACTACGCTAACTATGGCTACACCTTC; CDR3aa: CASKFTHYANYGYTF
abundance: once; d_gene: TRBD2; j_gene: TRBJ2-3; v_gene: TRBV5-1; CDR3nt: TGCGCCAGCAGCCGGACTAGCGGGAGCCACACAGATACGCAGTATTTT; CDR3aa: CASSRTSGSHTDTQYF